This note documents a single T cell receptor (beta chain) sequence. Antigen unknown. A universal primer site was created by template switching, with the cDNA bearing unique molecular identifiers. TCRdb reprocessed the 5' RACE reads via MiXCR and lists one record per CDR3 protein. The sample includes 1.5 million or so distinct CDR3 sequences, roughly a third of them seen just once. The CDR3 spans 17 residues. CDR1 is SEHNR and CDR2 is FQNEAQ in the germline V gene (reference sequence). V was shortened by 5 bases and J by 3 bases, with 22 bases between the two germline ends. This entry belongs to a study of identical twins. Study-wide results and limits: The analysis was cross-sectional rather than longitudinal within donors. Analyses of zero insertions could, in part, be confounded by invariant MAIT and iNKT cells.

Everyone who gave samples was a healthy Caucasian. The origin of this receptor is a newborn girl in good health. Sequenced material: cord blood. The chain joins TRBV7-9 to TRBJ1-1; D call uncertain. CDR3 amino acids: CASSQWLNSGLDTEAFF. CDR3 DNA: TGTGCCAGCAGCCAATGGCTTAACAGCGGTTTGGACACTGAAGCTTTCTTT. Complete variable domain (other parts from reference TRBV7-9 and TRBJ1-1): DTGVSQNPRHKITKRGQNVTFRCDPISEHNRLYWYRQTLGQGPEFLTYFQNEAQLEKSRLLSDRFSAERPKGSFSTLEIQRTEQGDSAMYLCASSQWLNSGLDTEAFFGQGTRLTVV.